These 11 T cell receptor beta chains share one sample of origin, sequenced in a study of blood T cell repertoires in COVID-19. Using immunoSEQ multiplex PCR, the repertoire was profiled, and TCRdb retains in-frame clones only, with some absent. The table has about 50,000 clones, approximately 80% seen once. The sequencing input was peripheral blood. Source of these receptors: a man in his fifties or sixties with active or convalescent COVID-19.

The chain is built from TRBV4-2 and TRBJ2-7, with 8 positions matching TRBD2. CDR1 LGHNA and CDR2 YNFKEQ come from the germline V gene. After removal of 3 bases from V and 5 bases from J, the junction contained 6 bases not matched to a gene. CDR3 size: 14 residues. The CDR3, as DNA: TGTGCCAGCAGCCAGCTTAGCGGGAACGACGAGCAGTACTTC. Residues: CASSQLSGNDEQYF.

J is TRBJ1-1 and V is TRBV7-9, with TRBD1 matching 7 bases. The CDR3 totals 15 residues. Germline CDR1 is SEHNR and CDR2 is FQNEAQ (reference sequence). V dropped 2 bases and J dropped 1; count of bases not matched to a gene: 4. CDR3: CASSLSTGANTEAFF. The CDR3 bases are TGTGCCAGCAGCTTATCTACAGGGGCGAACACTGAAGCTTTCTTT.

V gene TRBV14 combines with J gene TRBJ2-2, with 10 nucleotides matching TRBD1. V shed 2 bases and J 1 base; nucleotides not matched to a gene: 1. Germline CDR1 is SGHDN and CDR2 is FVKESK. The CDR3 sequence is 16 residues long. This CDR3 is CASSQRTGGNTGELFF. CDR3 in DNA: TGTGCCAGCAGCCAACGGACAGGGGGGAACACCGGGGAGCTGTTTTTT.

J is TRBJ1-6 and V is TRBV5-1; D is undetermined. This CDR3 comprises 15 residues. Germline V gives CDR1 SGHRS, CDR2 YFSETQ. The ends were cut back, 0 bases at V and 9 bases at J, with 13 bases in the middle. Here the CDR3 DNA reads TGCGCCAGCAGCTTGGATCCGGGAGAGGCTTCACCCCTCCACTTT. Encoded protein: CASSLDPGEASPLHF.

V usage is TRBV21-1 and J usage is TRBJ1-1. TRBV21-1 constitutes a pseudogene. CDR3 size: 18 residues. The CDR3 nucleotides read TGTGCCAGCAGCAAAGCGTCGAGTCGTAGGGAGATGAACACTGAAGCTTTCTTT. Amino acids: CASSKASSRREMNTEAFF.

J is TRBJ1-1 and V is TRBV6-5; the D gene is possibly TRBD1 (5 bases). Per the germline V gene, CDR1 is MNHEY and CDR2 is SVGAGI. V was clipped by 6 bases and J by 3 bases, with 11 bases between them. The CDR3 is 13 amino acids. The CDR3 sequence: CASRRGSDTEAFF. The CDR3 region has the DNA TGTGCCAGCAGGCGGGGGTCGGACACTGAAGCTTTCTTT.

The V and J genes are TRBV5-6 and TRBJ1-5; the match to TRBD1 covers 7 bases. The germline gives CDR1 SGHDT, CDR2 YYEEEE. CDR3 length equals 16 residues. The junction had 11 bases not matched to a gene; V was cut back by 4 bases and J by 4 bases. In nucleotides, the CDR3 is TGTGCCAGCAGCCCCCGGGGCCGGGACAGTAATCAGCCCCAGCATTTT. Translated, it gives CASSPRGRDSNQPQHF.

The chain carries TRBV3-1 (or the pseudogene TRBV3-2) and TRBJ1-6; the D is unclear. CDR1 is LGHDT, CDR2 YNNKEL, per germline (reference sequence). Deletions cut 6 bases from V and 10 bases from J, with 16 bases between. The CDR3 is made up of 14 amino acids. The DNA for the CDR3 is TGTGCCAGCAGGGAGGTGGGGTTTAGGTCACCCCTCCACTTT. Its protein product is CASREVGFRSPLHF.

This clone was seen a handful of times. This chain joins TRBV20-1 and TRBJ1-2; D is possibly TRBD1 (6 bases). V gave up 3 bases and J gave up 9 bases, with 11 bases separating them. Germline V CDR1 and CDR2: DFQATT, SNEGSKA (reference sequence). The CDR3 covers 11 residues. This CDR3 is CSASADSSYTF. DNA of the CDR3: TGCAGTGCTAGTGCGGACAGTAGCTACACCTTC.

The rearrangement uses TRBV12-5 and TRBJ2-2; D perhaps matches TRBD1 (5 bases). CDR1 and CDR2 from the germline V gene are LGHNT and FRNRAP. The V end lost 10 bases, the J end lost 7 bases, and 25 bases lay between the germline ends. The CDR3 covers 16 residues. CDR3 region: CATRGSRQGNHGELFF. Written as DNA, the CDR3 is TGTGCTACCCGTGGGTCCAGGCAGGGAAATCACGGGGAGCTGTTTTTT.

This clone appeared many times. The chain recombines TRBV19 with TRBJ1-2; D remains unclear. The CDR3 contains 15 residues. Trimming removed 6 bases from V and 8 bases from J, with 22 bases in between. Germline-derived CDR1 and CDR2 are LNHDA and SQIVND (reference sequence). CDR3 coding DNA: TGTGCCAGTAGCCCGCAGGCGACGGCCACCGAGGGCTACACCTTC. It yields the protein CASSPQATATEGYTF.